This T cell receptor beta chain was recorded in a study of blood T cell repertoires in COVID-19. Generated by immunoSEQ multiplex PCR, the TCRdb table keeps only in-frame clones and is missing some. The sample includes about 42,000 clones, roughly 84% seen only once; the top ten take roughly 13%. The specimen was peripheral blood. The receptor was isolated from a woman between 65 and 79 years old in a cohort sampled during active COVID-19.

The CDR3 DNA sequence: TGTGCCAGCAGTGGCGGAGCCTTCCAAGAGACCCAGTACTTC. Residues: CASSGGAFQETQYF. This chain connects TRBV28 to TRBJ2-5; D ambiguous. The length of the CDR3 is 14 residues. Germline CDR1 MDHEN, CDR2 SYDVKM. Trimming cost V 5 bases and J 1 base, with 11 bases left between them.